This is a list of T cell receptor beta chains from one sample in a study of CD8 T cells in ankylosing spondylitis. TCRdb passed the 5' RACE reads through MiXCR, listing each CDR3 protein once. The sample has 250,000 to 350,000 distinct CDR3 sequences, less than 10% seen once. Sequencing was carried out using blood, either unsorted or a sorted T cell fraction (not recorded which). These receptor sequences come from a male donor with ankylosing spondylitis. The CDR3 runs from the conserved cysteine through the conserved F or W.

V	J	CDR3
TRBV24-1	TRBJ2-1	CATSDGLAGGPLGF
TRBV6-6	TRBJ1-2	CASSYEPGGYTF
TRBV20-1	TRBJ2-7	CSASFPITTSEQYF
TRBV28	TRBJ1-2	CASSLRDREFYGYTF
TRBV20-1	TRBJ2-3	CSARVSGSTDTQYF
TRBV5-1	TRBJ1-2	CASSLRQGTYGYTF
TRBV11-2	TRBJ2-6	CASSPQVFRYSGANVLTF
TRBV7-2	TRBJ2-3	CASSYRVGDTQYF
TRBV2	TRBJ2-2	CASTPTSGNTGELFF
TRBV20-1	TRBJ2-2	CSARIIPTGVGAGELFF
TRBV29-1	TRBJ2-7	CSVGGDLGEQYF
TRBV20-1	TRBJ2-3	CSARNFEGGTDTQYF
TRBV7-3	TRBJ2-1	CASSLNALAAYNEQFF
TRBV29-1	TRBJ2-1	CSVQGLAGGPDEQFF
TRBV7-8	TRBJ2-5	CASSAGTSSSETQYF
TRBV20-1	TRBJ1-2	CSASDTSFYGYTF
TRBV3-1	TRBJ1-2	CASSQFGGGPGYTF
TRBV12-3/TRBV12-4	TRBJ1-1	CATRQGRTEAFF
TRBV7-9	TRBJ2-3	CASSFGQGYTDTQYF
TRBV12-1	TRBJ2-7	CARSPAGGPLGAYEQYF
TRBV30	TRBJ2-3	CAWMRGGDTQYF
TRBV6-5	TRBJ2-1	CASSYGGRKFF